One and the same sample provided the 13 T cell receptor beta chains below, sequenced in a study of a mutant IDH1 vaccine in newly diagnosed glioma. The antigens of these receptors remain unknown. Noted time point: week 47, end of study. Alongside topical imiquimod, each dose of vaccine comprised 300 ug of mutant IDH1 20-mer peptide. The repertoire was sequenced with immunoSEQ multiplex PCR; TCRdb's copy has only in-frame clones and lacks some. Of tens of thousands of clones in the sample, over 80% were seen once. Sequences were derived from PBMCs, sampled from a glioma patient whose treatment included an IDH1 peptide vaccine. The receptors stem from a young man with glioma.

The chain has TRBV25-1 and TRBJ1-2; D gene unclear. This CDR3 region has 15 residues. Germline CDR1 reads MGHDK; CDR2 reads SYGVNS. Trimming left V 2 bases short and J 1 base short, with 11 bases between. Here the CDR3 reads CASSEAGNLNYGYTF. CDR3 nucleotides: TGTGCCAGCAGTGAAGCCGGGAATCTTAACTATGGCTACACCTTC.

The chain carries TRBV18 and TRBJ2-5; no reliable D call. V lost 0 bases, J lost 4 bases, and 6 bases lay in between. The V gene's germline CDR1 is KGHSH and CDR2 LQKENI. The CDR3 covers 13 residues. The DNA of the CDR3 is TGTGCCAGCTCACCACCGGGTCTAGAGACCCAGTACTTC. Protein sequence: CASSPPGLETQYF.

The CDR3 DNA sequence: TGTGCCAGCAGCGTGACAGGGGGCCATCAGCCCCAGCATTTT. As protein: CASSVTGGHQPQHF. The V gene is TRBV5-5, the J gene TRBJ1-5; the match to TRBD1 covers 10 bases. Trimming removed 4 bases from V and 5 bases from J; junction bases left unmatched: 3. Germline V CDR1 and CDR2: SGHKS, YYEKEE (reference sequence). CDR3 length equals 14 residues.

This clone was observed a single time. V gene TRBV14 combines with J gene TRBJ2-7, with D possibly TRBD2 on 6 matching bases. V shed 0 bases and J shed 4 bases, with 10 bases lying between them. Germline assignment: CDR1 SGHDN and CDR2 FVKESK. This CDR3 contains 14 residues. CDR3 residues: CASSQEIGGYEQYF. The CDR3, as DNA: TGTGCCAGCAGCCAAGAAATCGGGGGATACGAGCAGTACTTC.

The V gene is TRBV6-5, the J gene TRBJ2-1; D is undetermined. V lost 6 bases and J lost 5, with 5 bases in between. This CDR3 contains 11 residues. Germline-derived CDR1 and CDR2 are MNHEY and SVGAGI. DNA for the CDR3: TGTGCCAGCAGCCTGAACAATGAGCAGTTCTTC. As protein: CASSLNNEQFF.

The rearrangement uses TRBV19 and TRBJ2-7; no reliable D call. Germline values: CDR1 LNHDA, CDR2 SQIVND (reference sequence). The V gene lost 5 bases and the J gene lost 1 base, with 12 bases spanning the gap. The CDR3 consists of 14 residues. The CDR3, as DNA: TGTGCCAGTAGTGGGGTTCTCCTATCCTACGAGCAGTACTTC. The encoded protein is CASSGVLLSYEQYF. The entire variable domain, with the rest obtained from reference TRBV19 and TRBJ2-7, is as follows: DGGITQSPKYLFRKEGQNVTLSCEQNLNHDAMYWYRQDPGQGLRLIYYSQIVNDFQKGDIAEGYSVSREKKESFPLTVTSAQKNPTAFYLCASSGVLLSYEQYFGPGTRLTVT.

This chain uses TRBV5-8 with TRBJ1-2; D remains ambiguous. This CDR3 has 15 amino acids. Germline V gene sequence: CDR1 SGHTS, CDR2 YDEGEE. V was cut by 2 bases and J by 4 bases, with 15 bases left in between. CDR3 sequence: CASSFRDNLLYGYTF. The CDR3 region has the DNA TGTGCCAGCAGCTTTCGTGACAATCTGCTCTATGGCTACACCTTC.

The chain links TRBV4-1 to TRBJ1-5, with a possible D match to TRBD1 (6 bases). V lost 0 bases and J 1 base, leaving 19 bases between the germline ends. CDR3 length: 19 amino acids. Germline CDR1 is MGHRA and CDR2 is YSYEKL. The CDR3 DNA sequence: TGCGCCAGCAGCCAAGAACAAGGAACAGGGAGGTGGAGCAATCAGCCCCAGCATTTT. Translation: CASSQEQGTGRWSNQPQHF.

The V call is TRBV5-4, the J call TRBJ2-2; no clear D. Trimming cost V 1 base and J 7 bases, with 17 bases left between them. The CDR3 has 16 amino acids. CDR1 is SGHNT, CDR2 YYREEE, per germline (reference sequence). The CDR3 DNA follows: TGTGCCAGCAGCTTGAATCGTCTAGTCGCTGTCGGGGAGCTGTTTTTT. Its protein is CASSLNRLVAVGELFF.

The rearrangement links TRBV10-3 to TRBJ2-1; 10 bases match TRBD1. The CDR3 consists of 15 residues. Losses at the gene ends were 4 bases for V and 6 bases for J; bases not matched to a gene: 6. The germline V gene has CDR1 ENHRY and CDR2 SYGVKD. CDR3 protein: CAISAGWDRGNEQFF. The CDR3 nucleotides read TGTGCCATCAGTGCAGGGTGGGACAGGGGCAATGAGCAGTTCTTC.

The genes are TRBV19 and TRBJ1-5; TRBD1 might be the D (5 bases). The germline CDR1 and CDR2 sequences are LNHDA and SQIVND (reference sequence). V was cut by 7 bases and J by 6 bases, with 13 bases left in between. CDR3 length: 13 amino acids. CDR3 in amino acids: CASTPWGFQPQHF. In DNA, the CDR3 is TGTGCCAGTACCCCGTGGGGGTTTCAGCCCCAGCATTTT.

The V call is TRBV19, the J call TRBJ1-2, with D possibly being TRBD1 (5 bases). This CDR3 contains 16 residues. In germline, CDR1 is LNHDA, CDR2 SQIVND (reference sequence). Trimming pared 3 bases from V and 4 bases from J, leaving 18 bases between. CDR3 in DNA: TGTGCCAGTAGTATGGGCCACAGGAGGGTCACCTATGGCTACACCTTC. This encodes CASSMGHRRVTYGYTF.

The chain couples TRBV10-3 to TRBJ1-1; 11 nucleotides match TRBD1. CDR3 length: 14 amino acids. Germline CDR1 ENHRY, CDR2 SYGVKD. After removal of 4 bases from V and 6 bases from J, the junction contained 4 bases not matched to a gene. Here the CDR3 DNA reads TGTGCCATCAGTGCACCGGGACAGGGGGCTGAAGCTTTCTTT. Encoded protein: CAISAPGQGAEAFF.